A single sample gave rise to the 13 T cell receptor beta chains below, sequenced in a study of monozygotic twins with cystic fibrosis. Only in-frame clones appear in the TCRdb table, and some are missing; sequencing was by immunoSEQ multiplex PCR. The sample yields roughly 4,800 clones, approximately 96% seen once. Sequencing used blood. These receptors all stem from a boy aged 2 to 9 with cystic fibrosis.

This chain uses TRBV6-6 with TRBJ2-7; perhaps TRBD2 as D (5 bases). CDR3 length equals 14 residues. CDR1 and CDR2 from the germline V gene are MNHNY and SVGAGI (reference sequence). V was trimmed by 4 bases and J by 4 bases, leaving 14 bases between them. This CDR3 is CASSSDSVVYEQYF. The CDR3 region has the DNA TGTGCCAGCAGTTCGGATAGCGTGGTTTACGAGCAGTACTTC.

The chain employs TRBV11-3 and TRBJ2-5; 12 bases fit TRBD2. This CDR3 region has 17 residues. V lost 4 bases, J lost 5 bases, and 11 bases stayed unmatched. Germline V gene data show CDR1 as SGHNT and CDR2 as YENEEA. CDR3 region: CASSSGASGGAGETQYF. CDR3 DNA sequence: TGTGCCAGCAGCTCAGGCGCTAGCGGGGGGGCTGGGGAGACCCAGTACTTC. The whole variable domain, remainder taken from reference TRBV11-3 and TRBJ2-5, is EAGVVQSPRYKIIEKKQPVAFWCNPISGHNTLYWYLQNLGQGPELLIRYENEEAVDDSQLPKDRFSAERLKGVDSTLKIQPAELGDSAVYLCASSSGASGGAGETQYFGPGTRLLVL.

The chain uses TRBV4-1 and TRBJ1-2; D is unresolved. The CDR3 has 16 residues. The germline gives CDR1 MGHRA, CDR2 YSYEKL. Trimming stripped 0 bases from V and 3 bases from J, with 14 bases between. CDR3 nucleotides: TGCGCCAGCAGCCAAGATCAAGATAGGGTCTACTATGGCTACACCTTC. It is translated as CASSQDQDRVYYGYTF.

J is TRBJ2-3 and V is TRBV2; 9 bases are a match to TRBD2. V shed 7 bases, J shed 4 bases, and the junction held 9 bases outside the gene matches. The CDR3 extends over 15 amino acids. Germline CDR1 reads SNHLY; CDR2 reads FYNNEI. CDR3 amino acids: CASTQGRGGADTQYF. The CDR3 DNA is TGTGCCAGCACCCAAGGGCGGGGGGGCGCAGATACGCAGTATTTT.

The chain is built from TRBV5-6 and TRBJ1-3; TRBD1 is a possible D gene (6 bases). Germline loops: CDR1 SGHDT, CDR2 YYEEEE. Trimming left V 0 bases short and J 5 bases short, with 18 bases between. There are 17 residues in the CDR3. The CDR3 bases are TGTGCCAGCAGCTTGGTGGGACAAAGGACAGTAAGAAACACCATATATTTT. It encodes CASSLVGQRTVRNTIYF.

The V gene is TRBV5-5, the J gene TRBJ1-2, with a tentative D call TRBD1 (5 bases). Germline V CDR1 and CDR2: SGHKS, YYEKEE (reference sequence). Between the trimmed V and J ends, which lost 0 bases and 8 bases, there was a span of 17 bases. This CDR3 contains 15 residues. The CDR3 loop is CASSLGPRAPGGYTF. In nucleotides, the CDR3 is TGTGCCAGCAGCTTGGGCCCCAGGGCTCCGGGGGGCTACACCTTC.

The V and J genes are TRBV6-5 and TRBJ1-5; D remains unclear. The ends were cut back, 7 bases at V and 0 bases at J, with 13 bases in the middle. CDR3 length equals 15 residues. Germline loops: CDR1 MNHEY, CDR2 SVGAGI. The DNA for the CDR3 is TGTGCCAGCAAGTTAAACCCGGGTAGCAATCAGCCCCAGCATTTT. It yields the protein CASKLNPGSNQPQHF.

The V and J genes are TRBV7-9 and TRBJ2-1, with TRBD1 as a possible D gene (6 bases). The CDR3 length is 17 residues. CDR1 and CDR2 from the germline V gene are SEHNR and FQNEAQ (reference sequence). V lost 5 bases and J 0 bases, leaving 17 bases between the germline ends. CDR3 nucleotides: TGTGCCAGCAGCCCGAGGACAGAGCCTAGCTCCTACAATGAGCAGTTCTTC. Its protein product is CASSPRTEPSSYNEQFF.

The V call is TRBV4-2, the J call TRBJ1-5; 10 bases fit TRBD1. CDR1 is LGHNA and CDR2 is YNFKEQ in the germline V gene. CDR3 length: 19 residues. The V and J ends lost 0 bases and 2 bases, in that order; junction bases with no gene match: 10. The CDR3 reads CASSQDGDRGLVGNQPQHF. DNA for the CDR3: TGTGCCAGCAGCCAAGACGGGGACAGGGGACTGGTGGGCAATCAGCCCCAGCATTTT.

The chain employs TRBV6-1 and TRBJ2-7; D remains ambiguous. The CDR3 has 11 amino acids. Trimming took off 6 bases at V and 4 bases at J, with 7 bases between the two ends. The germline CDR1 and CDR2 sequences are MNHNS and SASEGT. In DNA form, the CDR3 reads TGTGCCAGCAGAACGGCTTACGAGCAGTACGTC. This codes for CASRTAYEQYV.

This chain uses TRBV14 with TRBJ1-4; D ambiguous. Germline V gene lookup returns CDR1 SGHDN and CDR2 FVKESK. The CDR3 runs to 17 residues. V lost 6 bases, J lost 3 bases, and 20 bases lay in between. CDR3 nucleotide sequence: TGTGCCAGCAGTCTCTGGGAACCCCGAAATTCTAATGAAAAACTGTTTTTT. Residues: CASSLWEPRNSNEKLFF.

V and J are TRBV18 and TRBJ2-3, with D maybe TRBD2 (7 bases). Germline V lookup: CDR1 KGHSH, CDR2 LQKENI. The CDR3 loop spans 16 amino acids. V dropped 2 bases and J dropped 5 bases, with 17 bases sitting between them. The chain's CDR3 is CASSPFSSGGGDTQYF. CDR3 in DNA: TGTGCCAGCTCACCATTCTCCTCGGGGGGCGGAGATACGCAGTATTTT.

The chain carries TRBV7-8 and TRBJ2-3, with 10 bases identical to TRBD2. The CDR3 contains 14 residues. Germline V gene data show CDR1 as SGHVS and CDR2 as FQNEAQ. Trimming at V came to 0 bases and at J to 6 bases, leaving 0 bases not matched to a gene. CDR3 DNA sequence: TGTGCCAGCAGCTTAGCAGCGGGGGGGGATACGCAGTATTTT. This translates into CASSLAAGGDTQYF. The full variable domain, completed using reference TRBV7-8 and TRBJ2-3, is GAGVSQSPRYKVAKRGQDVALRCDPISGHVSLFWYQQALGQGPEFLTYFQNEAQLDKSGLPSDRFFAERPEGSVSTLKIQRTQQEDSAVYLCASSLAAGGDTQYFGPGTRLTVL.